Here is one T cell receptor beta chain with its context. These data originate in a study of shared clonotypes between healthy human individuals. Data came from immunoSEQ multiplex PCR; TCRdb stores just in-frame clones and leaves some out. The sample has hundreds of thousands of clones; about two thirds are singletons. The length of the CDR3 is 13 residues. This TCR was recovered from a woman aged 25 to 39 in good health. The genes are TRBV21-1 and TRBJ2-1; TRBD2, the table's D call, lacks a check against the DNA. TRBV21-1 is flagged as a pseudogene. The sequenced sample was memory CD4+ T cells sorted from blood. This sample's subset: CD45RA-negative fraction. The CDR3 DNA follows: TGTGCCAGCAGCAAGGGAGGGAGGAATGAGCAGTTCTTC. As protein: CASSKGGRNEQFF.